The 8 T cell receptor beta chains below all came from one sample that was sequenced in a study of T-cell reconstitution after alpha-beta-depleted transplantation in children. During its preparation, the TCRbeta library received unique molecular identifiers. TCRdb passed the PCR reads through MiXCR, listing each CDR3 protein once. The repertoire consists of about 470,000 distinct CDR3 sequences, with over 40% occurring once and the leading ten covering under 35%. Source: PBMCs, taken before TCRalphabeta/CD19-depleted stem cell transplant. All receptors come from a girl aged 2 to 9 with aplastic anemia, due to receive a stem cell transplant.

The V call is TRBV6-5, the J call TRBJ2-3; a weak D match, TRBD2 (6 bases). Trimming took off 6 bases at V and 5 bases at J, with 6 bases between the two ends. CDR3 length: 11 residues. Germline V gene sequence: CDR1 MNHEY, CDR2 SVGAGI. In DNA, the CDR3 is TGTGCCAGCAGGGGACTAGATACGCAGTATTTT. The encoded protein is CASRGLDTQYF.

The rearrangement joins TRBV24-1 to TRBJ1-5; unclear D gene. The CDR3 has 12 residues. Between the trimmed V and J ends, which lost 0 bases and 4 bases, there was a span of 0 bases. Germline lookup yields CDR1 KGHDR and CDR2 SFDVKD. The CDR3 DNA is TGTGCCACCAGTGATTTGAATCAGCCCCAGCATTTT. Translating gives CATSDLNQPQHF.

This clonotype was detected ten times or more. The CDR3 DNA reads TGTGCCAGCAGCCAAGGTCTTCTCAGGGGGTTAGGACCAAATCAGCCCCAGCATTTT. It encodes CASSQGLLRGLGPNQPQHF. The rearrangement uses TRBV3-1 and TRBJ1-5, with 7 bases fitting TRBD1. The junction had 16 bases not matched to a gene; V was cut back by 1 base and J by 4 bases. Germline V CDR1 and CDR2: LGHDT, YNNKEL (reference sequence). The CDR3 is 19 amino acids.

The sample holds many counts of this clonotype. The rearrangement links TRBV7-2 to TRBJ2-2; D ambiguous. Germline V gene data show CDR1 as SGHTA and CDR2 as FQGNSA. The CDR3 has 14 amino acids. Deletions cut 5 bases from V and 3 bases from J, with 10 bases between. CDR3 coding DNA: TGTGCCAGCAGCACGAATGGGCACACCGGGGAGCTGTTTTTT. It specifies CASSTNGHTGELFF.

V gene TRBV4-1 combines with J gene TRBJ2-4; 8 bases align to TRBD1. Trimming cost V 3 bases and J 15 bases; bases outside gene matches: 7. Looked up from germline, CDR1 is MGHRA and CDR2 is YSYEKL. The CDR3 sequence is 12 residues long. The CDR3 sequence: CASSHQDRERYF. The CDR3 region has the DNA TGCGCCAGCAGCCACCAGGACAGGGAGCGGTACTTC.

This chain links TRBV10-3 with TRBJ2-6, with D unresolved. Germline V gene sequence: CDR1 ENHRY, CDR2 SYGVKD. CDR3 length: 14 amino acids. V dropped 2 bases and J dropped 0 bases, with 2 bases sitting between them. CDR3 sequence: CAISESSGANVLTF. CDR3 nucleotide sequence: TGTGCCATCAGTGAGAGCTCTGGGGCCAACGTCCTGACTTTC.

The chain combines TRBV30 with TRBJ2-5; weak D call: TRBD2 (5 bases). Germline-derived CDR1 and CDR2 are GTSNPN and SVGIG (reference sequence). The V end was cut by 7 bases, the J end by 7 bases, with 19 bases between. CDR3 size: 13 residues. Here the CDR3 DNA reads TGTGCCTTGGATCAGGTCGGTCGGGGGACCCAGTACTTC. Amino acid sequence: CALDQVGRGTQYF.

This clonotype was found many times. The V gene is TRBV24-1, the J gene TRBJ2-3; 15 nucleotides line up with TRBD2. Trimming removed 4 bases from V and 6 bases from J; junction bases left unmatched: 7. The V gene's germline CDR1 is KGHDR and CDR2 SFDVKD. The CDR3 totals 17 residues. Written as DNA, the CDR3 is TGTGCCACCAGTGAACGGACTAGCGGGAGGGCCTCGGATACGCAGTATTTT. Amino acid sequence: CATSERTSGRASDTQYF.